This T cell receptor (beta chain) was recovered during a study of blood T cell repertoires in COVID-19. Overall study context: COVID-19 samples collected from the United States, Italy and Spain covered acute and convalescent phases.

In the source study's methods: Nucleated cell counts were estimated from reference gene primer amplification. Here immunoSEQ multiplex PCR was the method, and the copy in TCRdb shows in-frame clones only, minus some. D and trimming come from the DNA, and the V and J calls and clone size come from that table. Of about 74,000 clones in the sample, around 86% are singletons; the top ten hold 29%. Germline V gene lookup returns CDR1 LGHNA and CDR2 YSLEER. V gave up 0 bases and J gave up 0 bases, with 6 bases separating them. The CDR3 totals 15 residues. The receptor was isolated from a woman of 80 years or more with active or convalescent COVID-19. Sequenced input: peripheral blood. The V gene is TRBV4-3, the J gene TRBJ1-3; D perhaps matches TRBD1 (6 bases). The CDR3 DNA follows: TGCGCCAGCAGCCAAGACAGGGGCTCTGGAAACACCATATATTTT. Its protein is CASSQDRGSGNTIYF.